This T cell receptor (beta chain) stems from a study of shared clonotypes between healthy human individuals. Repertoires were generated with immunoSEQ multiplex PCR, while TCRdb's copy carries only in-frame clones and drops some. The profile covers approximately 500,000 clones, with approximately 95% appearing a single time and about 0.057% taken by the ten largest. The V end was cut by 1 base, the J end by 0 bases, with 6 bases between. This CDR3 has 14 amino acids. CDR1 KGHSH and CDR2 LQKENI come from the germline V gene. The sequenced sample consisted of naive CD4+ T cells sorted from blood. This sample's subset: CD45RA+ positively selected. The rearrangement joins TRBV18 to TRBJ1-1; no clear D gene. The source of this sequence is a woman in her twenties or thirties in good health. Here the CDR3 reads CASSPRQLNTEAFF. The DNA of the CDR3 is TGTGCCAGCTCACCACGGCAGCTGAACACTGAAGCTTTCTTT.